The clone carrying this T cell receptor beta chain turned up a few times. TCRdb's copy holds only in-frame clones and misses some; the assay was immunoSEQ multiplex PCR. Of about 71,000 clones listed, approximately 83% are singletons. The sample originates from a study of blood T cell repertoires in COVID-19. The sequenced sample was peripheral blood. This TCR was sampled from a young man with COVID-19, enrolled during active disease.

CDR3 bases: TGTGCCAGCAGTTTAACAGGGGATACTAATCAGCCCCAGCATTTT. Its translation: CASSLTGDTNQPQHF. The V and J genes are TRBV27 and TRBJ1-5, with 7 bases that match TRBD1. The germline CDR1 and CDR2 sequences are MNHEY and SMNVEV (reference sequence). The CDR3 runs 15 residues. Germline trimming cut 2 bases from V and 4 bases from J; bases unmatched to any gene: 5.